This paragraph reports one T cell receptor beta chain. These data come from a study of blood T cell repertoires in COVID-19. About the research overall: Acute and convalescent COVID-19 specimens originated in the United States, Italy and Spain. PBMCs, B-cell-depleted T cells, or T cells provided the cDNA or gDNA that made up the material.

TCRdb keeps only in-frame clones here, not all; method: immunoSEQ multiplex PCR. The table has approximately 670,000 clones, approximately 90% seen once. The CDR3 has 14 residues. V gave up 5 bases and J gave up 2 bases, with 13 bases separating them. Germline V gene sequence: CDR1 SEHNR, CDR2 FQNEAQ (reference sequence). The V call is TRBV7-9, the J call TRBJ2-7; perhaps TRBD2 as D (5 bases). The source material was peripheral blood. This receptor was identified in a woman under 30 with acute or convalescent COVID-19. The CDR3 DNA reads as TGTGCCAGCAGCCCGGGATCGGGCCCCTACGAGCAGTACTTC. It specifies CASSPGSGPYEQYF. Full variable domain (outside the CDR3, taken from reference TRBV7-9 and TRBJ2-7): DTGVSQNPRHKITKRGQNVTFRCDPISEHNRLYWYRQTLGQGPEFLTYFQNEAQLEKSRLLSDRFSAERPKGSFSTLEIQRTEQGDSAMYLCASSPGSGPYEQYFGPGTRLTVT.